Given below is one TCR beta chain in context. What it binds is unknown. CDR3 length: 15 residues. This sample was taken from a study of CXCR3-negative and CXCR3-positive naive CD8 T cells. TRB cDNA was prepared as libraries by UMI-labeled 5' RACE. Reanalyzing the 5' RACE reads, TCRdb keeps one entry per CDR3 protein, without DNA. The data show over 150,000 distinct CDR3 sequences, and the top ten clones hold 0.45% to 0.6%. Overall study findings and caveats: More hydrophobic TRB CDR3s occurred in CXCR3-positive than in CXCR3-negative naive cells.

This chain links TRBV12-3 or TRBV12-4 with TRBJ2-3; absent DNA, TCRdb's TRBD2 call cannot be checked. The clonotype originates from a human donor in good health. Some clones in this sample may be carry-over from other donors' samples. Input material: naive CXCR3+ CD8+ T cells from blood. The sample's subset: CD45RO-CCR7+CD27+CD95- naive CD8+ T cells expressing CXCR3 (TNR3+). CDR3 in amino acids: CASSPSALGLGMQYF.